The 25 T cell receptor beta chains reported below all come from one sample, sequenced in a study of cytomegalovirus exposure and HLA in healthy donors. The PCR had 60 Vbeta and 13 Jbeta primers. TCRdb's table, derived via immunoSEQ multiplex PCR, lists solely in-frame clones and lacks some. This table holds 190,000 or so clones, under 90% found once. The material sequenced was PBMCs. These receptors were taken from a boy aged 2-9 years in good health and CMV-seronegative.

The V call is TRBV6-5, the J call TRBJ1-2; TRBD1 matches 7 bases. CDR1 is MNHEY, CDR2 SVGAGI, per germline. This CDR3 has 14 amino acids. Germline trimming cut 6 bases from V and 4 bases from J; bases unmatched to any gene: 8. CDR3 DNA: TGTGCCAGCAGACTCTCGACAGGGAGCTATGGCTACACCTTC. The encoded protein is CASRLSTGSYGYTF.

The chain combines TRBV10-3 with TRBJ1-1, with a possible D match to TRBD1 (5 bases). This CDR3 is built from 13 residues. CDR1 is ENHRY and CDR2 is SYGVKD in the germline V gene. The V and J ends lost 8 bases and 2 bases respectively, with 12 bases between them. The CDR3 region has the DNA TGTGCCATCGGAGGGGTCAGAAACACTGAAGCTTTCTTT. It encodes CAIGGVRNTEAFF.

This chain links TRBV4-3 with TRBJ1-5; a possible D gene is TRBD1 (5 bases). Trimming stripped 1 base from V and 3 bases from J, with 13 bases between. This CDR3 spans 16 amino acids. The V gene's germline CDR1 is LGHNA and CDR2 YSLEER. In nucleotides, the CDR3 is TGCGCCAGCAGCCAAGGAAGCACAGGCCACAATCAGCCCCAGCATTTT. As protein: CASSQGSTGHNQPQHF.

This chain links TRBV4-3 with TRBJ1-6; D remains ambiguous. The CDR3 is made up of 14 amino acids. Germline V gives CDR1 LGHNA, CDR2 YSLEER. Trimming pared 1 base from V and 13 bases from J, leaving 14 bases between. CDR3 region: CASSQGLGRGPLHF. In DNA form, the CDR3 reads TGCGCCAGCAGCCAAGGCTTGGGTCGGGGTCCCCTCCACTTT.

This chain joins TRBV6-5 and TRBJ1-3, with D hard to call. Trimming removed 7 bases from V and 3 bases from J, with 10 bases in between. The CDR3 totals 13 residues. Germline V lookup: CDR1 MNHEY, CDR2 SVGAGI. CDR3 amino acids: CASTGRVGNTIYF. The CDR3 DNA sequence: TGTGCCAGCACCGGGAGGGTTGGAAACACCATATATTTT.

The table lists this clone with a few counts. The chain carries TRBV5-4 and TRBJ1-4, with 7 bases fitting TRBD1. CDR3 size: 18 residues. CDR1 and CDR2 from the germline V gene are SGHNT and YYREEE (reference sequence). V was pared by 3 bases and J by 0 bases, with 11 bases of the junction left unmatched. The CDR3 nucleotides read TGTGCCAGCAGCTCCGGACAGGTCGGGGCTGCAACTAATGAAAAACTGTTTTTT. This translates into CASSSGQVGAATNEKLFF.

This clone was recorded a few times. V gene TRBV6-1 combines with J gene TRBJ2-3, with D tentatively TRBD1 (6 bases). V dropped 5 bases and J dropped 0 bases, with 9 bases sitting between them. The CDR3 has 14 amino acids. From germline, CDR1 is MNHNS and CDR2 SASEGT. This chain's CDR3 is CASSFDRSTDTQYF. As DNA, the CDR3 is TGTGCCAGCAGTTTCGACAGGAGCACAGATACGCAGTATTTT.

The chain joins TRBV11-2 to TRBJ1-6; possibly TRBD1 for D (6 bases). Germline values: CDR1 SGHAT, CDR2 FQNNGV. This CDR3 contains 14 residues. With 4 bases removed from V and 5 bases from J, the gap between germline ends came to 9 bases. The CDR3 coding sequence is TGTGCCAGCAGCTCACAGGGTGATAATTCACCCCTCCACTTT. Translated: CASSSQGDNSPLHF.

V gene TRBV29-1 combines with J gene TRBJ1-2; 7 bases line up with TRBD1. Germline V gene lookup returns CDR1 SQVTM and CDR2 ANQGSEA. The CDR3 sequence is 13 residues long. Trimming took 7 bases from V and 4 from J; bases not matched to a gene: 9. The CDR3 DNA is TGCAGCGCCATGACAGGGAGCGGCTATGGCTACACCTTC. Residues: CSAMTGSGYGYTF.

The chain has TRBV4-3 and TRBJ2-1, with 11 bases aligning to TRBD2. The CDR3 extends over 18 amino acids. Germline loops: CDR1 LGHNA, CDR2 YSLEER. The V and J ends lost 0 bases and 8 bases, in that order; junction bases with no gene match: 12. CDR3 in amino acids: CASSQEGTPGLAVDEQFF. CDR3 nucleotide sequence: TGCGCCAGCAGCCAAGAAGGGACGCCGGGACTAGCGGTCGATGAGCAGTTCTTC.

This chain joins TRBV7-2 and TRBJ2-7; D is ambiguous. The CDR3 extends over 14 amino acids. CDR1 SGHTA and CDR2 FQGNSA come from the germline V gene. V was pared by 1 base and J by 6 bases, with 13 bases between. The chain's CDR3 is CASSLGATTCEQYF. CDR3 DNA: TGTGCCAGCAGCTTAGGGGCAACAACCTGCGAGCAGTACTTC.

The V call is TRBV5-4, the J call TRBJ2-3; TRBD2 matches at 8 bases. The CDR3 is 18 residues long. Germline CDR1 SGHNT, CDR2 YYREEE (reference sequence). J lost 0 bases, V lost 4 bases, and 13 bases had no gene match. The CDR3 region is CASSLGIAGIPSTDTQYF. In DNA, the CDR3 is TGTGCCAGCAGCCTCGGGATAGCGGGAATCCCTAGCACAGATACGCAGTATTTT.

In this sample, this clone turned up once. The chain is built from TRBV12-5 and TRBJ2-7; 8 bases are a match to TRBD1. V lost 7 bases, J lost 4 bases, and 6 bases stayed unmatched. The germline CDR1 and CDR2 sequences are LGHNT and FRNRAP. This CDR3 has 13 residues. The CDR3 sequence is CASVGTGVYEQYF. For the CDR3, the DNA is TGTGCTAGTGTTGGGACAGGTGTGTACGAGCAGTACTTC.

Only one count was recorded for this clone. The chain carries TRBV6-4 and TRBJ2-1; 11 bases line up with TRBD2. The V gene's germline CDR1 is MRHNA and CDR2 SNTAGT. The CDR3 contains 16 residues. The V and J ends lost 4 bases and 6 bases, in that order; junction bases with no gene match: 8. The CDR3 DNA sequence: TGTGCCAGCAGTGCCTCCCTAGCGGGGGGTTTCAATGAGCAGTTCTTC. Encoded protein: CASSASLAGGFNEQFF.

The chain recombines TRBV5-6 with TRBJ2-3, with TRBD2 matching 15 bases. CDR1 SGHDT and CDR2 YYEEEE come from the germline V gene. The CDR3 spans 19 residues. V trimming: 3 bases; J trimming: 4 bases; junction bases outside the gene matches: 12. The CDR3 here is CASSSGLAGGLWGPDTQYF. CDR3 DNA sequence: TGTGCCAGCAGCTCAGGACTAGCGGGGGGGCTTTGGGGCCCAGATACGCAGTATTTT.

The genes are TRBV6-5 and TRBJ2-1; D gene ambiguous. Germline V gene lookup returns CDR1 MNHEY and CDR2 SVGAGI. The CDR3 is made up of 14 amino acids. Trimming removed 2 bases from V and 2 bases from J, with 7 bases in between. This chain's CDR3 is CASSYGRPYNEQFF. The CDR3 nucleotides are TGTGCCAGCAGTTACGGGCGACCCTACAATGAGCAGTTCTTC.

The chain links TRBV7-8 to TRBJ1-2; maybe TRBD1 (5 bases). The V gene's germline CDR1 is SGHVS and CDR2 FQNEAQ. Trimming pared 5 bases from V and 8 bases from J, leaving 15 bases between. The CDR3 has 13 amino acids. CDR3 residues: CASSLGPSGGYTF. The CDR3 bases are TGTGCCAGCAGCCTGGGGCCAAGCGGGGGCTACACCTTC. The variable domain in full, completed from reference TRBV7-8 and TRBJ1-2, reads GAGVSQSPRYKVAKRGQDVALRCDPISGHVSLFWYQQALGQGPEFLTYFQNEAQLDKSGLPSDRFFAERPEGSVSTLKIQRTQQEDSAVYLCASSLGPSGGYTFGSGTRLTVV.

The chain combines TRBV30 with TRBJ2-5; the D is unclear. The CDR3 is 13 residues long. Looked up from germline, CDR1 is GTSNPN and CDR2 is SVGIG (reference sequence). The ends were cut back, 2 bases at V and 2 bases at J, with 9 bases in the middle. The chain's CDR3 is CAWSYLAQETQYF. In nucleotides, the CDR3 is TGTGCCTGGAGTTACTTAGCTCAAGAGACCCAGTACTTC.

This rearrangement joins TRBV27 to TRBJ1-5; D not resolved. V was shortened by 4 bases and J by 2 bases, with 12 bases between the two germline ends. This CDR3 is built from 15 residues. Germline CDR1 MNHEY, CDR2 SMNVEV (reference sequence). The CDR3 bases are TGTGCCAGCAGTTCGGGGAACGGGGGCAATCAGCCCCAGCATTTT. Translation gives CASSSGNGGNQPQHF.

The chain couples TRBV30 to TRBJ1-2, with a possible D match to TRBD1 (6 bases). CDR1 is GTSNPN, CDR2 SVGIG, per germline (reference sequence). Trimming removed 3 bases from V and 11 bases from J, with 16 bases in between. The length of the CDR3 is 12 residues. Here the CDR3 DNA reads TGTGCCTGGAGAGGGGGAGGGGGGTATTACACCTTC. Protein product: CAWRGGGGYYTF.

This clone was seen more than once but under ten times. The chain uses TRBV10-3 and TRBJ2-7; D not resolved. The CDR3 spans 12 residues. In germline, CDR1 is ENHRY, CDR2 SYGVKD. Trimming shortened V by 2 bases and J by 6 bases, and 8 bases separated the two germline ends. The CDR3 reads CAISEGLSEQYF. The CDR3 DNA is TGTGCCATCAGTGAGGGGCTGAGCGAGCAGTACTTC.

V usage is TRBV4-2 and J usage is TRBJ2-1; the match to TRBD2 covers 9 bases. The CDR3 loop spans 17 amino acids. Germline V lookup: CDR1 LGHNA, CDR2 YNFKEQ. The V gene end was trimmed by 4 bases and the J gene end by 6 bases; junction bases not matched to a gene: 13. This chain's CDR3 is CASSRRRDSGGGNEQFF. DNA of the CDR3: TGTGCCAGCAGCCGGAGACGGGATAGCGGGGGTGGCAATGAGCAGTTCTTC.

The chain employs TRBV6-1 and TRBJ2-1; possible D gene TRBD1, 6 bases. The CDR3 is made up of 15 amino acids. Trimming removed 4 bases from V and 2 bases from J, with 12 bases in between. From germline, CDR1 is MNHNS and CDR2 SASEGT. CDR3 sequence: CASSGGRTAYNEQFF. DNA of the CDR3: TGTGCCAGCAGTGGGGGCCGGACAGCCTACAATGAGCAGTTCTTC.

The sample holds one count of this clone. This sequence joins TRBV11-2 and TRBJ2-4; a weak D match, TRBD2 (6 bases). Deletions cut 1 base from V and 7 bases from J, with 20 bases between. CDR1 is SGHAT and CDR2 is FQNNGV in the germline V gene. The CDR3 sequence is 17 residues long. The CDR3 spells CASSLATGGLGWNIQYF. Written as DNA, the CDR3 is TGTGCCAGCAGCTTAGCGACTGGGGGGTTAGGGTGGAACATTCAGTACTTC.

The rearrangement links TRBV19 to TRBJ1-4; tentative D call: TRBD1 (6 bases). Germline CDR1 reads LNHDA; CDR2 reads SQIVND (reference sequence). V dropped 10 bases and J dropped 4 bases, with 19 bases sitting between them. The CDR3 is 15 residues long. The CDR3 DNA reads TGTGCCACCCGCGGGCTCCTCAGGGGTAATGAAAAACTGTTTTTT. It encodes CATRGLLRGNEKLFF.